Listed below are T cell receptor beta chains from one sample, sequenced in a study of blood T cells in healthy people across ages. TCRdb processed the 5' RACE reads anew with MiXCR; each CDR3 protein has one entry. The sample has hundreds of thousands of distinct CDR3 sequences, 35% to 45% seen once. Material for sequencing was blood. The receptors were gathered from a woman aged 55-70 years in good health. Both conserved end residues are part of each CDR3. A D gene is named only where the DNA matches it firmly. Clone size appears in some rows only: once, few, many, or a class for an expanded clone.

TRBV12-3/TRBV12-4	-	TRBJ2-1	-	CASSYGREQFF	TGTGCCAGCAGCTACGGACGGGAGCAGTTCTTC
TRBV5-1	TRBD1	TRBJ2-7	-	CASSGRQGVHEQYF	TGCGCCAGCAGCGGCAGACAGGGTGTCCACGAGCAGTACTTC
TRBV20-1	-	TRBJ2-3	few	CSAGSLVSTDTQYF	TGCAGTGCAGGAAGCCTCGTTAGCACAGATACGCAGTATTTT
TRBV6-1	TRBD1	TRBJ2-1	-	CASLRDRGTNEQFF	TGTGCCAGTTTAAGGGACAGGGGTACGAATGAGCAGTTCTTC
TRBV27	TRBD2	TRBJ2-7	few	CASSLDREGSYEQYF	TGTGCCAGCAGTTTGGATCGGGAGGGTTCGTACGAGCAGTACTTC
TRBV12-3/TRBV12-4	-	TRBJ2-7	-	CASSLIKSYEQYF	TGTGCCAGCAGTCTGATTAAATCCTACGAGCAGTACTTC
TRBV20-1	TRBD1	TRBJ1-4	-	CSARQGANEKLFF	TGCAGTGCTAGACAGGGGGCTAATGAAAAACTGTTTTTT
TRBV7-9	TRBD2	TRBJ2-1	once	CASSLSGVREYQHEQFF	TGTGCCAGCAGCCTGTCCGGGGTGCGGGAGTATCAGCATGAGCAGTTCTTC
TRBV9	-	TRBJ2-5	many	CASSVAGRDQETQYF	TGTGCCAGCAGCGTAGCGGGGCGGGACCAAGAGACCCAGTACTTC
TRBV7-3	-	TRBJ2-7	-	CASSIYSHNEQYF	TGTGCCAGCAGCATTTACAGCCACAATGAGCAGTACTTC
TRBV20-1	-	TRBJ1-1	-	CSEGSKGNTEAFF	TGCAGTGAAGGGTCGAAGGGGAACACTGAAGCTTTCTTT
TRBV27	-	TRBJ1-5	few	CASSLQGTNQPQHF	TGTGCCAGCAGTTTACAGGGAACGAATCAGCCCCAGCATTTT
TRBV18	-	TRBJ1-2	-	CASSPRRLSELYGYTF	TGTGCCAGCTCACCTCGCAGACTAAGCGAGTTATATGGCTACACCTTC
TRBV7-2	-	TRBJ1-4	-	CASSPHLGGTEKLFF	TGTGCCAGCAGCCCGCACCTGGGGGGGACCGAAAAACTGTTTTTT
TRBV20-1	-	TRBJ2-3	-	CSAREPQETEFQYF	TGCAGTGCTAGAGAACCGCAGGAGACTGAATTTCAGTATTTT
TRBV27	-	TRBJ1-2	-	CASSSQGTKNYGYTF	TGTGCCAGCAGTTCTCAAGGGACAAAAAACTATGGCTACACCTTC
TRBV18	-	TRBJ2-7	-	CASSQTAEVYEQYF	TGTGCCAGCTCACAAACGGCGGAAGTCTACGAGCAGTACTTC
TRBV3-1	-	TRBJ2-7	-	CASSQVLTYEQYF	TGTGCCAGCAGCCAAGTTTTGACGTACGAGCAGTACTTC
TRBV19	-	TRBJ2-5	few	CASSRGTQYF	TGTGCCAGTAGTAGGGGGACCCAGTACTTC
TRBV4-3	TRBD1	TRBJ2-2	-	CASSRDRAGNTGELFF	TGCGCCAGCAGCAGGGACAGGGCCGGGAACACCGGGGAGCTGTTTTTT
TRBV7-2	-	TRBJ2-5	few	CASSLVPSAPQETQYF	TGTGCCAGCAGCTTAGTTCCTAGCGCCCCCCAAGAGACCCAGTACTTC
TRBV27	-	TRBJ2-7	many	CASSGGLSYEQYF	TGTGCCAGCTCTGGAGGTCTCTCCTACGAGCAGTACTTC
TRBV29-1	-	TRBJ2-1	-	CSVLVGEQFF	TGCAGCGTTTTAGTCGGGGAGCAGTTCTTC
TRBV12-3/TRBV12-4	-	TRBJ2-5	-	CASTTTGAHQETQYF	TGTGCCAGCACCACAACCGGGGCACACCAGGAGACCCAGTACTTC
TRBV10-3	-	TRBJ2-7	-	CAISLDSTANEQYF	TGTGCCATCAGTCTAGACTCGACCGCAAACGAGCAGTACTTC
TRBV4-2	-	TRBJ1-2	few	CASSQDRRENYGYTF	TGTGCCAGCAGCCAAGACCGCAGGGAAAACTATGGCTACACCTTC
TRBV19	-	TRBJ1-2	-	CASTQRTGYGYTF	TGTGCCAGTACCCAGCGAACCGGCTATGGCTACACCTTC
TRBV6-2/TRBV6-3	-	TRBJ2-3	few	CASSRGRKGSTDTQYF	TGTGCCAGCAGCCGGGGACGTAAAGGGAGCACAGATACGCAGTATTTT
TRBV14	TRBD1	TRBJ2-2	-	CASSWGRGPNTGELFF	TGTGCCAGCAGCTGGGGAAGGGGGCCGAACACCGGGGAGCTGTTTTTT
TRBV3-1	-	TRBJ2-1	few	CASSQVGLAYNEQFF	TGTGCCAGCAGCCAAGTAGGGCTAGCGTACAATGAGCAGTTCTTC
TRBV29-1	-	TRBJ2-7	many	CSVWFPGSYEQYF	TGCAGCGTGTGGTTTCCGGGGTCCTACGAGCAGTACTTC
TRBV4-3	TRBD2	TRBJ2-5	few	CASSRVAGGQETQYF	TGCGCCAGCAGCCGGGTAGCGGGAGGCCAAGAGACCCAGTACTTC
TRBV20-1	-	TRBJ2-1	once	CRATGSNEQFF	TGCAGGGCAACAGGTTCCAATGAGCAGTTCTTC
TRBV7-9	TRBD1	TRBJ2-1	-	CASTPEGTGGINEQFF	TGTGCCAGCACCCCGGAGGGGACAGGGGGAATCAATGAGCAGTTCTTC
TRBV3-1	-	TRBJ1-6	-	CASSHGGEVSPLHF	TGTGCCAGCAGCCACGGAGGGGAGGTTTCACCCCTCCACTTT
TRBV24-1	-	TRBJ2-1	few	CATSLFSNEQFF	TGTGCCACCAGTCTTTTCTCCAATGAGCAGTTCTTC
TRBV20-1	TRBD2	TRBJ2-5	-	CNARHISGRQETQYF	TGCAATGCTAGACACATTAGCGGGCGACAAGAGACCCAGTACTTC
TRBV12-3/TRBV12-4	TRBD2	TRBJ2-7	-	CASRPSQRGVYNEQYF	TGTGCCAGCAGACCCTCCCAGCGGGGGGTCTACAATGAGCAGTACTTC
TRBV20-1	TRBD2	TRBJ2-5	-	CSGSGEQETQYF	TGCAGCGGGAGCGGGGAACAAGAGACCCAGTACTTC
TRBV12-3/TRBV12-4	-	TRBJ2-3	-	CASSSSGTSTDTQYF	TGTGCCAGCAGTTCGTCCGGAACTAGCACAGATACGCAGTATTTT
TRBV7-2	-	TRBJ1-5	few	CASSPHNQPQHF	TGTGCCAGCAGCCCCCACAATCAGCCCCAGCATTTT
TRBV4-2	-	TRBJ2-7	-	CASSQDGTRDEQYF	TGTGCCAGCAGCCAAGACGGTACCCGGGACGAGCAGTACTTC
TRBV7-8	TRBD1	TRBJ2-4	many	CASSRTDRGLAKNIQYF	TGTGCCAGCAGCCGCACGGACAGGGGGCTTGCCAAAAACATTCAGTACTTC
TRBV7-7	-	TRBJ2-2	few	CASSNTRDGELFF	TGTGCCAGCAGCAATACTAGAGACGGGGAGCTGTTTTTT
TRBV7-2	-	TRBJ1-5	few	CASSLALDQPQHF	TGTGCCAGCAGCTTAGCGCTGGATCAGCCCCAGCATTTT
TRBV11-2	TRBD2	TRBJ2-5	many	CASSLNPAGNQETQYF	TGTGCCAGCAGCTTAAATCCAGCGGGGAACCAAGAGACCCAGTACTTC
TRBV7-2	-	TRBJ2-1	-	CASVIAVFSYNEQFF	TGTGCCAGCGTAATAGCGGTTTTCTCCTACAATGAGCAGTTCTTC
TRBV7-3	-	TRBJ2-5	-	CASSLNIGHQETQYF	TGTGCCAGCAGCTTAAACATAGGACACCAAGAGACCCAGTACTTC
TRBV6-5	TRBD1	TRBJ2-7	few	CASSFSPGQGVYEQYF	TGTGCCAGCAGTTTCTCCCCCGGACAGGGGGTCTACGAGCAGTACTTC
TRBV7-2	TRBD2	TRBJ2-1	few	CASRLGTSFNEQFF	TGTGCCAGCAGGCTAGGGACTAGTTTCAATGAGCAGTTCTTC
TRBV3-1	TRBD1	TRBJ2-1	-	CASSLPGTGGNEQFF	TGTGCCAGCAGCCTCCCCGGGACAGGGGGAAATGAGCAGTTCTTC
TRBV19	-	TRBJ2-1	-	CAGSHVPGSSYNEQFF	TGTGCCGGTAGCCATGTTCCGGGCAGCTCCTACAATGAGCAGTTCTTC
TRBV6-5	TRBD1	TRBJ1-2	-	CASSRTGANYGYTF	TGTGCCAGCAGTAGGACAGGGGCCAACTATGGCTACACCTTC
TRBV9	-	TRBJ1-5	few	CASSVGGGENQPQHF	TGTGCCAGCAGCGTAGGGGGGGGAGAGAATCAGCCCCAGCATTTT
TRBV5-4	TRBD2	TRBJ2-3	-	CASSLSLAGPMGTQYF	TGTGCCAGCAGCTTGAGTCTAGCGGGTCCGATGGGCACGCAGTATTTT
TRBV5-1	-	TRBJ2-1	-	CASTTTYNEQFF	TGCGCCAGCACGACAACATACAATGAGCAGTTCTTC
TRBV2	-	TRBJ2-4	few	CASRGDQGLAKNIQYF	TGTGCCAGCAGGGGGGACCAGGGACTAGCCAAAAACATTCAGTACTTC